Listed below are T cell receptor beta chains from one sample, sequenced in a study of T cell responses to AZD1222 COVID-19 vaccine. This table comes from immunoSEQ multiplex PCR, and its TCRdb copy is limited to in-frame clones, with some not included. The repertoire has 130,000 or so clones, around 89% of them found once; the top ten carry around 10%. The input for sequencing was peripheral blood, taken on day 0 of MenACWY control vaccination. These receptors originate from an adult in good health. CDR3s include the opening cysteine and the closing phenylalanine or tryptophan. Each record gives: V gene, J gene, CDR3 protein.

TRBV7-9	TRBJ1-4	CASSPGQAKLFF
TRBV12-3/TRBV12-4	TRBJ2-1	CASRSAGNEQFF
TRBV7-6	TRBJ2-2	CASSLWGQGIGELFF
TRBV11-2	TRBJ1-5	CASSLDGGFQPQHF
TRBV7-2	TRBJ1-1	CASSAGRVGGTEAFF
TRBV24-1	TRBJ1-2	CATSDNGHGYTF
TRBV7-2	TRBJ2-1	CASSLSSRGGEQFF
TRBV7-9	TRBJ2-5	CASSLARLSGRVQETQYF
TRBV10-1	TRBJ2-3	CCQAGVGLDTQYF
TRBV3-1/TRBV3-2	TRBJ1-1	CASSQNQGRTEAFF
TRBV19	TRBJ2-7	CASSISGTEVYEQYF
TRBV7-9	TRBJ1-5	CASSFVGEGNQPQHF
TRBV5-4	TRBJ2-7	CASSPAWGSTSYEQYF
TRBV27	TRBJ2-3	CASSFTGLANTDTQYF
TRBV5-6	TRBJ1-1	CASSRGSTEAFF
TRBV6-5	TRBJ1-1	CASSSALEMNTEAFF
TRBV27	TRBJ2-3	CASSLNGRPDTQYF
TRBV30	TRBJ2-1	CAWSPGLAGEQFF
TRBV5-6	TRBJ2-1	CASSETGLAGREQFF
TRBV5-4	TRBJ2-7	CASSLLAGTSYEQYF
TRBV7-2	TRBJ2-1	CASSLAWSSYNEQFF
TRBV19	TRBJ2-3	CASSRASATDTQYF
TRBV9	TRBJ2-1	CASSVETSGYNEQFF
TRBV7-2	TRBJ1-2	CASSNGFTTRFYGYTF
TRBV27	TRBJ2-5	CASSSWGAGGGETQYF
TRBV9	TRBJ2-1	CASSVVSRENEQFF
TRBV11-2	TRBJ1-2	CASSATGDGYTF
TRBV6-6	TRBJ2-2	CASSSPGQVTGELFF
TRBV2	TRBJ2-6	CASSERSGANVLTF
TRBV29-1	TRBJ1-1	CSVAPGGVEAFF
TRBV28	TRBJ2-7	CASSPMRGGLNEQYF
TRBV11-3	TRBJ2-1	CASNTRGLDNEQFF
TRBV6-1	TRBJ1-5	CASSDIFQPQHF
TRBV11-2	TRBJ2-1	CASRGIPRDRGHNEQFF
TRBV3-1/TRBV3-2	TRBJ1-4	CASSRQVANEKLFF
TRBV6-2/TRBV6-3	TRBJ2-4	CASSLDPWRILAKNIQYF
TRBV14	TRBJ2-6	CASSPNGGTDNSGANVLTF
TRBV30	TRBJ2-7	CAWSQQIDYEQYF
TRBV6-5	TRBJ2-2	CASSYSGATGELFF
TRBV5-6	TRBJ2-7	CASSLAKSRGDYEQYF